The next 29 T cell receptor beta chains were all read from a single sample in a study of glioma-infiltrating T cells after dendritic cell vaccination. Some clones are missing from TCRdb's copy, which holds only in-frame ones; the method was immunoSEQ multiplex PCR. The profile covers approximately 82,000 clones, with about 90% appearing a single time and roughly 3.2% taken by the ten largest. The sample consisted of blood, taken before dendritic cell vaccination. The receptors were gathered from a human donor with glioblastoma.

This clone has just one count. The chain uses TRBV2 and TRBJ1-6, with 7 bases fitting TRBD1. Per the germline V gene, CDR1 is SNHLY and CDR2 is FYNNEI. V dropped 6 bases and J dropped 8; count of bases not matched to a gene: 10. This CDR3 is 15 amino acids long. This CDR3 is CASSEGQTSDSPLHF. DNA of the CDR3: TGTGCCAGCAGCGAGGGACAGACTTCTGATTCACCCCTCCACTTT.

This rearrangement joins TRBV10-3 to TRBJ1-4; 9 positions agree with TRBD1. Germline CDR1 is ENHRY and CDR2 is SYGVKD. With 3 bases clipped from V and 8 bases from J, the junction kept 4 bases outside the gene matches. The CDR3 loop spans 14 amino acids. DNA for the CDR3: TGTGCCATCAGTGATGGGACAGGGAACGAAAAACTGTTTTTT. Its translation is CAISDGTGNEKLFF.

This CDR3 reads CASSTIPGQGSYGYTF. Written as DNA, the CDR3 is TGCGCCAGCAGCACAATACCGGGACAGGGGAGTTATGGCTACACCTTC. This chain joins TRBV5-1 and TRBJ1-2, with 10 positions matching TRBD1. The CDR3 runs 16 residues. The junction had 11 bases not matched to a gene; V was cut back by 4 bases and J by 5 bases. The germline V gene has CDR1 SGHRS and CDR2 YFSETQ.

The rearrangement links TRBV30 to TRBJ2-5, with TRBD2 matching over 7 bases. The ends lost 1 base at V and 7 bases at J; junction bases unmatched: 6. Germline loops: CDR1 GTSNPN, CDR2 SVGIG (reference sequence). This CDR3 has 13 amino acids. This CDR3 is CAWSGAGRGTQYF. CDR3 DNA: TGTGCCTGGAGTGGGGCGGGGAGGGGGACCCAGTACTTC.

This clone appeared a few times. This chain joins TRBV21-1 and TRBJ2-7; the D call TRBD2 from the table was never checked on the DNA. TRBV21-1 is recorded as a pseudogene. The CDR3 loop spans 19 amino acids. For the CDR3, the DNA is TGTGCCAGCAGCAGAGTAACAGGTGATCAGCGGGAGGGCCTGGGGGAGCAGTACTTC. Translating gives CASSRVTGDQREGLGEQYF.

CDR3 sequence: CASSRDSPRAHNEQFF. In DNA, the CDR3 is TGTGCCAGCAGCCGGGACTCGCCGCGGGCTCACAATGAGCAGTTCTTC. The V call is TRBV25-1, the J call TRBJ2-1, with D possibly matching TRBD2 (6 bases). The CDR3 contains 16 residues. Germline CDR1 reads MGHDK; CDR2 reads SYGVNS. With 6 bases removed from V and 5 bases from J, the gap between germline ends came to 20 bases.

Relative to its sample, this clone is medium-sized. The rearrangement links TRBV6-1 to TRBJ2-1, with 10 bases identical to TRBD2. V lost 1 base to trimming and J lost 3 bases; unmatched junction nucleotides: 0. CDR3 length: 15 amino acids. The germline V gene has CDR1 MNHNS and CDR2 SASEGT. As DNA, the CDR3 is TGTGCCAGCAGTGAAGTAGCGGGGGGCTACAATGAGCAGTTCTTC. Translated: CASSEVAGGYNEQFF.

The chain is built from TRBV4-2 and TRBJ2-5; D unresolved. CDR3 length: 16 amino acids. V was clipped by 0 bases and J by 0 bases, with 11 bases between them. Germline V gene sequence: CDR1 LGHNA, CDR2 YNFKEQ. The CDR3 loop is CASSQDGFPNQETQYF. In DNA, the CDR3 is TGTGCCAGCAGCCAAGACGGGTTCCCTAACCAAGAGACCCAGTACTTC.

The chain joins TRBV5-1 to TRBJ1-5; D unresolved. Germline CDR1 SGHRS, CDR2 YFSETQ. The CDR3 has 15 amino acids. Trimming left V 0 bases short and J 5 bases short, with 12 bases between. The DNA for the CDR3 is TGCGCCAGCAGCTTGGATCCGGGGAGCGATCAGCCCCAGCATTTT. Residues: CASSLDPGSDQPQHF.

The rearrangement links TRBV6-6 to TRBJ1-3; possible D gene TRBD1, 5 bases. The CDR3 length is 11 residues. Per germline, CDR1 MNHNY and CDR2 SVGAGI (reference sequence). Trimming left V 6 bases short and J 8 bases short, with 8 bases between. The CDR3: CASRVGDTIYF. The CDR3 bases are TGTGCCAGCAGAGTAGGGGACACCATATATTTT.

The CDR3 loop reads CASSFGLVSYNEQFF. The CDR3 DNA sequence: TGTGCCAGCAGCTTCGGTCTAGTGTCCTACAATGAGCAGTTCTTC. The rearrangement joins TRBV7-2 to TRBJ2-1; no firm D call. In germline, CDR1 is SGHTA, CDR2 FQGNSA. The CDR3 runs 15 residues. V was pared by 3 bases and J by 1 base, with 10 bases between.

The chain carries TRBV2 and TRBJ2-7; 9 positions agree with TRBD2. Germline values: CDR1 SNHLY, CDR2 FYNNEI. J was trimmed by 4 bases and V by 5 bases; bases with no gene match: 6. The CDR3 length is 14 residues. CDR3: CASSPGLAEYEQYF. The CDR3 DNA is TGTGCCAGCAGTCCGGGACTAGCAGAATACGAGCAGTACTTC.

The chain uses TRBV18 and TRBJ1-2; 7 bases agree with TRBD1. The CDR3 is 14 residues long. Germline V gives CDR1 KGHSH, CDR2 LQKENI. V dropped 3 bases and J dropped 2; count of bases not matched to a gene: 3. The CDR3 reads CASSPGQENYGYTF. The DNA for the CDR3 is TGTGCCAGCTCACCTGGACAGGAGAACTATGGCTACACCTTC.

This chain connects TRBV6-6 to TRBJ2-7; perhaps TRBD1 as D (5 bases). The V and J ends lost 10 bases and 4 bases respectively, with 14 bases between them. CDR1 and CDR2 from the germline V gene are MNHNY and SVGAGI (reference sequence). The CDR3 totals 12 residues. The chain's CDR3 is CATADTWYEQYF. CDR3 nucleotide sequence: TGTGCCACGGCGGACACCTGGTACGAGCAGTACTTC.

This clone was seen more than once but under ten times. The chain links TRBV18 to TRBJ2-2; unclear D gene. CDR3 length: 14 amino acids. V lost 0 bases, J lost 8 bases, and 10 bases lay in between. Germline V lookup: CDR1 KGHSH, CDR2 LQKENI. CDR3 sequence (DNA): TGTGCCAGCTCACCACCGGCCCAGACTGGGGAGCTGTTTTTT. Amino acids: CASSPPAQTGELFF. Complete variable domain (other parts from reference TRBV18 and TRBJ2-2): NAGVMQNPRHLVRRRGQEARLRCSPMKGHSHVYWYRQLPEEGLKFMVYLQKENIIDESGMPKERFSAEFPKEGPSILRIQQVVRGDSAAYFCASSPPAQTGELFFGEGSRLTVL.

The rearrangement uses TRBV6-1 and TRBJ2-7; the match to TRBD1 covers 7 bases. This CDR3 is built from 14 residues. CDR1 MNHNS and CDR2 SASEGT come from the germline V gene. V dropped 2 bases and J dropped 3; count of bases not matched to a gene: 4. CDR3 residues: CASSENRQGYEQYF. The DNA of the CDR3 is TGTGCCAGCAGTGAAAACCGACAGGGCTACGAGCAGTACTTC.

The rearrangement links TRBV4-2 to TRBJ2-1, with TRBD2 matching 11 bases. CDR1 and CDR2 from the germline V gene are LGHNA and YNFKEQ. With 3 bases clipped from V and 14 bases from J, the junction kept 9 bases outside the gene matches. CDR3 length: 14 amino acids. Here the CDR3 DNA reads TGTGCCAGCAGCCAGACTAGCGGGGACACTAGGGAGTTCTTC. It specifies CASSQTSGDTREFF.

The chain carries TRBV10-3 and TRBJ1-2, with 10 nucleotides matching TRBD1. Germline lookup yields CDR1 ENHRY and CDR2 SYGVKD. V was clipped by 4 bases and J by 5 bases; unmatched bases: 4. The CDR3 length is 14 residues. CDR3 DNA sequence: TGTGCCATCAGTGCGGAGGGACAGGGGTATGGCTACACCTTC. Protein product: CAISAEGQGYGYTF.

This clone was seen only once. The J gene is TRBJ2-3, the V gene TRBV5-1; 14 bases fit TRBD2. CDR3 size: 15 residues. With V trimmed by 5 bases and J by 3 bases, 2 bases remained unmatched. Germline lookup yields CDR1 SGHRS and CDR2 YFSETQ. DNA for the CDR3: TGCGCCAGCAGGTGGACTAGCGGGGGGACAGATACGCAGTATTTT. This sequence encodes CASRWTSGGTDTQYF.

This clone was found once. This sequence joins TRBV2 and TRBJ1-2; tentatively, D is TRBD1 (5 bases). The ends were cut back, 6 bases at V and 8 bases at J, with 19 bases in the middle. Looked up from germline, CDR1 is SNHLY and CDR2 is FYNNEI. CDR3 length: 14 amino acids. CDR3 residues: CASSRDSRYGGYTF. Here the CDR3 DNA reads TGTGCCAGCAGCCGGGACTCTCGATATGGGGGCTACACCTTC.

This chain links TRBV2 with TRBJ2-5; D possibly corresponds to TRBD1 (5 bases). CDR1 and CDR2 from the germline V gene are SNHLY and FYNNEI. V lost 6 bases to trimming and J lost 1 base, with 12 bases between them. The CDR3 extends over 14 amino acids. In DNA, the CDR3 is TGTGCCAGCAGGAGGAGACAGACCCAAGAGACCCAGTACTTC. Translated: CASRRRQTQETQYF.

The chain has TRBV18 and TRBJ2-3; a weak D match, TRBD1 (8 bases). Germline V gene data show CDR1 as KGHSH and CDR2 as LQKENI. CDR3 size: 14 residues. The germline V and J ends were trimmed by 2 bases and 7 bases, with 13 bases remaining between them. The CDR3 DNA sequence: TGTGCCAGCTCACCAGGACAGGGAGGGAATACGCAGTATTTT. Amino acid sequence: CASSPGQGGNTQYF.

This chain connects TRBV29-1 to TRBJ1-4; 7 positions match TRBD1. The CDR3 is made up of 13 amino acids. CDR1 is SQVTM and CDR2 is ANQGSEA in the germline V gene. Trimming took 4 bases from V and 7 from J; bases not matched to a gene: 6. The CDR3, as DNA: TGCAGCGTTGCGCACAGGGGAGGTGAAAAACTGTTTTTT. Its translation: CSVAHRGGEKLFF.

The chain employs TRBV19 and TRBJ2-1; TRBD2 matches at 8 bases. V gave up 7 bases and J gave up 3 bases; unmatched junction bases: 8. CDR1 is LNHDA and CDR2 is SQIVND in the germline V gene (reference sequence). The CDR3 runs to 15 residues. The CDR3 sequence is CASIRVAGYYNEQFF. DNA for the CDR3: TGTGCCAGTATCCGAGTAGCGGGGTACTACAATGAGCAGTTCTTC.

This clone was seen only once. The CDR3 is CASNLGRDPYGYTF. In nucleotides, the CDR3 is TGTGCCAGCAACCTAGGGAGGGACCCTTATGGCTACACCTTC. V and J are TRBV6-1 and TRBJ1-2; D is perhaps TRBD1 (5 bases). Trimming removed 7 bases at V and 5 bases at J, with 17 bases between. From germline, CDR1 is MNHNS and CDR2 SASEGT. The CDR3 spans 14 residues.

The chain has TRBV18 and TRBJ2-7; D possibly corresponds to TRBD1 (5 bases). Germline CDR1 KGHSH, CDR2 LQKENI. This CDR3 contains 16 residues. V lost 2 bases to trimming and J lost 5 bases, with 19 bases between them. The CDR3 region is CASSPYIEDSYHEQYF. CDR3 bases: TGTGCCAGCTCACCATACATAGAAGACAGTTACCACGAGCAGTACTTC.

V and J are TRBV4-1 and TRBJ2-7; 14 bases fit TRBD2. Trimming at V came to 1 base and at J to 0 bases, leaving 8 bases not matched to a gene. The CDR3 runs to 19 residues. Germline CDR1 reads MGHRA; CDR2 reads YSYEKL. CDR3 residues: CASSQAGTSGRRLSYEQYF. CDR3 nucleotides: TGCGCCAGCAGCCAAGCGGGGACTAGCGGGAGAAGACTCTCCTACGAGCAGTACTTC.

The J gene is TRBJ2-7, the V gene TRBV11-2; D is perhaps TRBD1 (6 bases). This CDR3 has 16 residues. The germline V gene has CDR1 SGHAT and CDR2 FQNNGV. Trimming pared 4 bases from V and 3 bases from J, leaving 19 bases between. The CDR3 protein is CASSSLPGQSYYEQYF. CDR3 sequence (DNA): TGTGCCAGCAGCTCTCTCCCTGGACAGTCCTACTACGAGCAGTACTTC.

The J gene is TRBJ1-1, the V gene TRBV2, with TRBD1 as a possible D gene (5 bases). The V gene's germline CDR1 is SNHLY and CDR2 FYNNEI. Deletions cut 4 bases from V and 1 base from J, with 7 bases between. CDR3 length: 13 residues. The CDR3 DNA reads TGTGCCAGCAGTGGACAGCAGAACACTGAAGCTTTCTTT. It translates to CASSGQQNTEAFF.